The rows below give T cell receptor beta chains drawn from one sample of a study of radiotherapy plus CTLA-4 blockade in lung cancer. Assay used: immunoSEQ multiplex PCR; TCRdb lists only in-frame clones, some missing. The sample carries roughly 50,000 clones, approximately 91% recorded once. The sequences come from peripheral blood, collected from a patient treated with radiotherapy plus ipilimumab. All receptors come from a human donor with non-small cell lung cancer whose response to radiotherapy plus ipilimumab could not be evaluated. Each CDR3 is given with its conserved first and last residue. Fields, in order: D gene, V gene, J gene, clone size, CDR3 DNA, CDR3 protein. The D gene is left open where the match is weak. Size values are once, few and many counts, or a class for expanded clones, and some rows have none.

>TRBD1|TRBV7-8|TRBJ1-5|NA
TGTGCCAGCAGCTTTGGACAGGTTGCGGTCGGCAATCAGCCCCAGCATTTT
CASSFGQVAVGNQPQHF
>NA|TRBV7-9|TRBJ1-2|NA
TGTGCCAGCAGCTTAAGTCTGGGACTCGGGGGCTACACCTTC
CASSLSLGLGGYTF
>NA|TRBV7-9|TRBJ2-1|NA
TGTGCCAGCAGCAAGGGACTGAGCTCCTACAATGAGCAGTTCTTC
CASSKGLSSYNEQFF
>TRBD1|TRBV6-5|TRBJ2-7|NA
TGTGCCAGCAGTTCCGCCGGGACAGGAGACTACGAGCAGTACTTC
CASSSAGTGDYEQYF
>TRBD1|TRBV6-5|TRBJ1-6|once
TGTGCCAGCAGTTACGCGGGACAGGGAAGGGTGTCACCCCTCCACTTT
CASSYAGQGRVSPLHF
>TRBD2|TRBV19|TRBJ2-3|NA
TGTGCCAGTAGTATGGCAAGGGGACTAAAAGCGCCAGATACGCAGTATTTT
CASSMARGLKAPDTQYF
>TRBD1|TRBV29-1|TRBJ1-1|NA
TGCAGCGTTGAAGGGACAGGGGGAAGGGACACTGAAGCTTTCTTT
CSVEGTGGRDTEAFF
>TRBD1|TRBV2|TRBJ2-7|NA
TGTGCCAGCTGCGGACAGGGGGGCTACGAGCAGTACTTC
CASCGQGGYEQYF
>TRBD2|TRBV15|TRBJ2-3|NA
TGTGCCACCAGCAGGTGGGCGAGCGGGGTGGTTACGCAGTATTTT
CATSRWASGVVTQYF
>TRBD2|TRBV7-2|TRBJ2-5|NA
TGTGCCAGCAGCTTAGACCTTGCGGCGGGAGGAGAGACCCAGTACTTC
CASSLDLAAGGETQYF
>NA|TRBV5-5|TRBJ1-6|few
TGTGCCAGCAGCTTGGGCGGGGGCTCCTATAATTCACCCCTCCACTTT
CASSLGGGSYNSPLHF
>NA|TRBV4-3|TRBJ2-3|NA
TGCGCCAGCAGCCAAGGAGAAAACACAGATACGCAGTATTTT
CASSQGENTDTQYF
>TRBD1|TRBV4-3|TRBJ1-1|NA
TGCGCCAGCAGCCAAACACGACAGGGAATGAACACTGAAGCTTTCTTT
CASSQTRQGMNTEAFF
>TRBD1|TRBV4-3|TRBJ2-7|NA
TGCGCCAGCAGCCAAGAAGGGGGCCGAAGCGAGCAGTACTTC
CASSQEGGRSEQYF
>TRBD2|TRBV29-1|TRBJ2-3|NA
TGCAGCGTTGAACTAGCGGGGGCCACAGATACGCAGTATTTT
CSVELAGATDTQYF
>NA|TRBV7-9|TRBJ1-6|NA
TGTGCCAGCAGCGGGGAGGGGCCTTTCTCCTATAATTCACCCCTCCACTTT
CASSGEGPFSYNSPLHF
>TRBD2|TRBV6-4|TRBJ2-3|once
TGTGCCAGCAGTGAGGGGGCGGGAGGGTCAGATACGCAGTATTTT
CASSEGAGGSDTQYF
>NA|TRBV10-3|TRBJ1-1|once
TGTGCCATCAGTGCCTACGGGGGGGACACTGAAGCTTTCTTT
CAISAYGGDTEAFF
>NA|TRBV9|TRBJ2-3|NA
TGTGCCAGCAGCGTAAAGCGCACAGATACGCAGTATTTT
CASSVKRTDTQYF
>TRBD2|TRBV10-3|TRBJ2-3|NA
TGTGCCATCAGTACTCGGGGACTAGCGGGGGGATGGGGGACAGCAGATACGCAGTATTTT
CAISTRGLAGGWGTADTQYF
>NA|TRBV9|TRBJ1-6|NA
TGTGCCAGCAGCGCGACCGGGGATAATTCACCCCTCCACTTT
CASSATGDNSPLHF
>NA|TRBV2|TRBJ1-1|once
TGTGCCAGCAGTGTAACTCGGTTGGCTTTCTTT
CASSVTRLAFF
>NA|TRBV5-1|TRBJ1-1|NA
TGCGCCAGCAGCGGGAGACAGAACACTGAAGCTTTCTTT
CASSGRQNTEAFF
>NA|TRBV6-6|TRBJ1-1|NA
TGTGCCAGCAGTTACTCATGGGGAGGCGGCACTGAAGCTTTCTTT
CASSYSWGGGTEAFF
>NA|TRBV7-2|TRBJ1-3|NA
TGTGCCAGCAGCTCTCCGCGCAACACCATATATTTT
CASSSPRNTIYF
>TRBD1|TRBV5-6|TRBJ2-5|NA
TGTGCCAGCAGCTTTGGACAGGGCCTTAGTAATTTAAGAGAGACCCAGTACTTC
CASSFGQGLSNLRETQYF
>TRBD1|TRBV5-6|TRBJ2-5|few
TGTGCCAGCAGGGGGACAGGCCAAGAGACCCAGTACTTC
CASRGTGQETQYF
>NA|TRBV4-1|TRBJ1-2|NA
TGCGCCAGCATCACCCGCGAATCAGGGGCTGGCGGCTACACCTTC
CASITRESGAGGYTF
>TRBD1|TRBV7-2|TRBJ2-7|NA
TGTGCCAGCAGCTTCGACCGAGCCGGGACAGGGGGCTACGAGCAGTACTTC
CASSFDRAGTGGYEQYF
>NA|TRBV20-1|TRBJ1-2|NA
TGCAGTGCTAGCCAGGCGGGGGGCTACACCTTC
CSASQAGGYTF
>NA|TRBV6-5|TRBJ1-1|once
TGTGCCAGCAGCACGACAGCCAAGAACACTGAAGCTTTCTTT
CASSTTAKNTEAFF
>NA|TRBV7-9|TRBJ2-7|NA
TGTGCCAGCAGCTTATTGCAGGGGGAGCAGTACTTC
CASSLLQGEQYF
>NA|TRBV7-2|TRBJ1-2|NA
TGTGCCAGCAGCTTAGCGCGCAGGGGTTCCGGCTACACCTTC
CASSLARRGSGYTF
>TRBD2|TRBV5-8|TRBJ2-3|few
TGTGCCAGCAATCCGGGACTACGCACAGATACGCAGTATTTT
CASNPGLRTDTQYF
>TRBD1|TRBV5-1|TRBJ2-2|NA
TGCGCCAGCAGCTTGTTTGGACAGGAGACCGGGGAGCTGTTTTTT
CASSLFGQETGELFF
>TRBD1|TRBV7-6|TRBJ2-5|NA
TGTGCCAGCAGCTTAGCCCTGGGACAGGGGGCTGAGACCCAGTACTTC
CASSLALGQGAETQYF